Listed below are T cell receptor beta chains from one sample, sequenced in a study of cytomegalovirus exposure and HLA in healthy donors. The data were produced by immunoSEQ multiplex PCR, yet TCRdb's version contains in-frame clones alone and is incomplete. The data contain 150,000 to 200,000 clones, about 80% of them singletons. The sample comprised PBMCs. The receptors shown here come from a woman aged 18-29 years in good health and CMV-seropositive. The CDR3 runs from the conserved cysteine through the conserved F or W.

cdr3_length j_call v_call cdr3_aa
17 TRBJ1-6 TRBV28 CASSLGAGRVYNSPLHF
14 TRBJ1-1 TRBV18 CASSPQQANPEAFF
13 TRBJ2-5 TRBV5-1 CASGTGAQETQYF
14 TRBJ1-6 TRBV7-3 CASRLGSPNSPLHF
14 TRBJ2-7 TRBV2 CASRDRGLFSEQYF
19 TRBJ1-2 TRBV7-9 CASSFSLGGQGSVPNGYTF
17 TRBJ1-1 TRBV7-8 CASSLGQTISFGTEAFF
15 TRBJ2-2 TRBV4-1 CASSQVPGNTGELFF
17 TRBJ2-5 TRBV13 CASSLAGTSGGRETQYF
14 TRBJ1-6 TRBV28 CASSSGSPNSPLHF
16 TRBJ2-5 TRBV5-6 CASSLRWTSGQETQYF
13 TRBJ2-1 TRBV4-1 CASSQSRYNEQFF
13 TRBJ2-1 TRBV9 CASSVADRGMPFF
16 TRBJ2-3 TRBV7-2 CASSLTSGGAPDTQYF